This T cell receptor beta chain was recorded in a study of blood T cell repertoires in COVID-19. This table comes from immunoSEQ multiplex PCR, and its TCRdb copy is limited to in-frame clones, with some not included. The table has 120,000 to 150,000 clones, about 80% seen once. V was pared by 1 base and J by 7 bases, with 14 bases between. The length of the CDR3 is 15 residues. From germline, CDR1 is SGHRS and CDR2 YFSETQ. Enrolled through a virtual design, the participants were between roughly 18 and 89 years of age and came from some 26 US areas. This chain connects TRBV5-1 to TRBJ1-4; D is uncertain. The source of this sequence is a man between 45 and 60 years old in a cohort exposed to, infected with or recovered from COVID-19 (not recorded which). Sequenced: PBMCs or T cells enriched from blood (not recorded which). CDR3 protein: CASSLIPGYGEKLFF. Here the CDR3 DNA reads TGCGCCAGCAGCTTGATACCCGGGTATGGTGAAAAACTGTTTTTT.